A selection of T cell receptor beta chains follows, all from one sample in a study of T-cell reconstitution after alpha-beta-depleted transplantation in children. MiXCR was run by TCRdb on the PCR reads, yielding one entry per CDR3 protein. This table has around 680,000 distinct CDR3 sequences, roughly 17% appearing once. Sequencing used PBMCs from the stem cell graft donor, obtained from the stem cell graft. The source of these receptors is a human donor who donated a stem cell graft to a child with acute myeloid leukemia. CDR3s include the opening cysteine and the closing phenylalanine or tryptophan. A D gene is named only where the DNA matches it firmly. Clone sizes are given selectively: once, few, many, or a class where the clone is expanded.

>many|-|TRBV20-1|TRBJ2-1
CSAETGNRGNEQFF
TGCAGTGCGGAAACAGGGAATCGTGGCAATGAGCAGTTCTTC
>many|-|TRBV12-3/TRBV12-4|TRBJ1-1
CASRRPITNTEAFF
TGTGCCAGCAGGCGACCCATCACGAACACTGAAGCTTTCTTT
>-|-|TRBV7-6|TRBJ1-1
CASDPSYLNTEAFF
TGTGCCAGCGACCCATCCTATCTGAACACTGAAGCTTTCTTT
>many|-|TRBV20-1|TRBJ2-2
CSARKGSVIGELFF
TGCAGTGCTAGAAAGGGCAGCGTTATCGGGGAGCTGTTTTTT
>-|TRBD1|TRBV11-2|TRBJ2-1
CASSFTGDGANEQFF
TGTGCCAGCAGCTTCACAGGGGATGGGGCAAATGAGCAGTTCTTC
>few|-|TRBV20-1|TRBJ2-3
CSGEGPNTDTQYF
TGCAGTGGAGAGGGGCCGAACACAGATACGCAGTATTTT
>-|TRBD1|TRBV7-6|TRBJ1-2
CASSLARQGKDGYTF
TGTGCCAGCAGCTTAGCGAGACAGGGAAAGGATGGCTACACCTTC
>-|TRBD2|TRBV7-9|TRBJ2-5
CASSSASGAETQYF
TGTGCCAGCAGCTCAGCTAGCGGTGCGGAGACCCAGTACTTC
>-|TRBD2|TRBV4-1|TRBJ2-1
CASSQDDTSGGDEQFF
TGCGCCAGCAGCCAAGATGATACTAGCGGGGGCGATGAGCAGTTCTTC
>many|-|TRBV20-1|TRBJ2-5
CSASSGHETQYF
TGCAGTGCTAGTTCAGGACACGAGACCCAGTACTTC
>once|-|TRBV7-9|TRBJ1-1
CASSPRRLDEAFF
TGTGCCAGCAGCCCCAGGCGTTTGGATGAAGCTTTCTTT
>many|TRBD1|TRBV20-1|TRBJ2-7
CSARYQGQITYEQYF
TGCAGTGCTAGATATCAGGGACAGATCACCTACGAGCAGTACTTC
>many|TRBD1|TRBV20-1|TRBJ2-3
CSAYQGAMDTQYF
TGCAGTGCTTACCAGGGGGCCATGGATACGCAGTATTTT
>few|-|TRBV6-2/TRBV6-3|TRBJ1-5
CASSYLTADQPQHF
TGTGCCAGCAGTTACCTGACAGCCGATCAGCCCCAGCATTTT
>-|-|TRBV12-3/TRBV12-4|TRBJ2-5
CASSLSWGQEKETQYF
TGTGCCAGCAGTTTGTCATGGGGGCAGGAGAAAGAGACCCAGTACTTC
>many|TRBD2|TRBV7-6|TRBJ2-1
CASSLVGERGPDGEQFF
TGTGCCAGCAGCTTAGTGGGGGAGCGGGGGCCCGACGGTGAGCAGTTCTTC
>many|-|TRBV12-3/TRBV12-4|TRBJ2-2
CASILRGGGRATGELFF
TGTGCCAGCATACTTAGGGGCGGGGGCAGAGCCACCGGGGAGCTGTTTTTT
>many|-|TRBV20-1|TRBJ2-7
CSARAADRTADYEQYF
TGCAGTGCCCGCGCCGCAGATAGGACAGCGGACTACGAGCAGTACTTC
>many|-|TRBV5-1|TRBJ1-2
CASSLNPGTQSGYTF
TGCGCCAGCAGCTTAAACCCCGGGACACAATCTGGCTACACCTTC
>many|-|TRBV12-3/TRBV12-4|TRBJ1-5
CASTSTAYSNQPQHF
TGTGCCAGCACCTCGACGGCTTATAGCAATCAGCCCCAGCATTTT
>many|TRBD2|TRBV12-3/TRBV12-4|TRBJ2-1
CASRSSGGYNEQFF
TGTGCCAGCAGGTCTAGCGGGGGTTACAATGAGCAGTTCTTC
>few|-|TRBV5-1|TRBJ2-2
CASSLGQGGGTGELFF
TGCGCCAGCAGCTTGGGACAGGGAGGGGGCACCGGGGAGCTGTTTTTT
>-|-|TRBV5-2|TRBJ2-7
CARAPGLPPYEQYF
TGTGCCAGGGCCCCTGGGCTCCCCCCCTACGAGCAGTACTTC
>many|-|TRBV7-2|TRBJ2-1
CASTGQPFRLSYNEQFF
TGTGCCAGCACAGGGCAGCCGTTTCGACTCTCCTACAATGAGCAGTTCTTC